The present entry profiles one TCR beta chain with its context. Its antigen remains unknown. Trimming shortened V by 0 bases and J by 1 base, and 10 bases separated the two germline ends. CDR3 size: 16 residues. Germline-derived CDR1 and CDR2 are SGHRS and YFSETQ. The time point denotes: week 5, during vaccination. One vaccine dose held 300 ug of mutant IDH1 20-mer peptide and came with topical imiquimod. Tumors from donors were new WHO grade 3 or 4 IDH1-mutant astrocytomas with ATRX loss. Generated by immunoSEQ multiplex PCR, the TCRdb table keeps only in-frame clones and is missing some. The sample includes approximately 50,000 clones, around 80% of them seen just once. The sample comes from a study of a mutant IDH1 vaccine in newly diagnosed glioma. Looking at the study overall: Patients were started on vaccination 4-6 weeks after radiotherapy alone, or with temozolomide cycles.

Whole-study results and caveats: A vaccine-induced immune response developed in roughly 93% of the patients. There seemed to be no relation between pseudoprogression and changes in top peripheral T cell clonotypes.

This chain joins TRBV5-1 and TRBJ2-2, with D possibly matching TRBD2 (6 bases). This sequence originates from a man aged 50 or older with glioma. Sample: PBMCs, taken from a glioma patient whose treatment included an IDH1 peptide vaccine. The CDR3 here is CASSLEEGGNTGELFF. Written as DNA, the CDR3 is TGCGCCAGCAGCTTGGAAGAGGGAGGGAACACCGGGGAGCTGTTTTTT.